This T cell receptor (beta chain) stems from a study of neurological immune-mediated disorders. Study-wide results and caveats: When the repertoires were sorted by phylogenetic grouping, those of 18 of 34 multiple sclerosis patients ended up in one related-CDR3 cluster, a possible signature. Private repertoires in all groups were suggested by the absence of shared CDR3 amino acid sequences among expanded clones across subjects.

It was by 5'RACE with 10-nucleotide random UMIs that the cDNA was made. TCRdb fed the 5' RACE reads into MiXCR, producing one record per CDR3 protein. The table has some 38,000 distinct CDR3 sequences, 3% to 4% seen once. Per the germline V gene, CDR1 is SQVTM and CDR2 is ANQGSEA. The CDR3 covers 13 residues. V lost 4 bases to trimming and J lost 3 bases, with 10 bases between them. This clonotype appeared many times. Its antigen is unidentified. Sample: PBMCs. The receptor was derived from a man aged 25 to 45 with multiple sclerosis. The V gene is TRBV29-1, the J gene TRBJ1-5; D not certain. The CDR3: CSVGTAANQPQHF. The DNA of the CDR3 is TGCAGCGTTGGAACAGCCGCCAATCAGCCCCAGCATTTT.